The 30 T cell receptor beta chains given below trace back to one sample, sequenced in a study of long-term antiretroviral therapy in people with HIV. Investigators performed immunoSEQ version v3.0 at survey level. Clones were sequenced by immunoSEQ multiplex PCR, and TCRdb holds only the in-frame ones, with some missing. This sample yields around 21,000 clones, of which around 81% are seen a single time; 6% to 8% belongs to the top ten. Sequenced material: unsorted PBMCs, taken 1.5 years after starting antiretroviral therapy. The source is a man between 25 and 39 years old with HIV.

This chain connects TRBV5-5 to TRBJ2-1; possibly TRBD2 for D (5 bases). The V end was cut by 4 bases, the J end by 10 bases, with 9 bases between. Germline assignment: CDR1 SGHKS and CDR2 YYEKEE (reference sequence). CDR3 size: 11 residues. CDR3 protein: CASSLSSEQFF. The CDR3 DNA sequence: TGTGCCAGCAGCCTTTCTAGCGAGCAGTTCTTC.

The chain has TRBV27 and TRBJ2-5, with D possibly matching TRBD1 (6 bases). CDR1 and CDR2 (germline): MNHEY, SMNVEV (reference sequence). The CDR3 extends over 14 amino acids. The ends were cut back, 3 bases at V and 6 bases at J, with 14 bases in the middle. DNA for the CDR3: TGTGCCAGCAGTTTGCCAGGGGCTCAGCAGACCCAGTACTTC. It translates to CASSLPGAQQTQYF.

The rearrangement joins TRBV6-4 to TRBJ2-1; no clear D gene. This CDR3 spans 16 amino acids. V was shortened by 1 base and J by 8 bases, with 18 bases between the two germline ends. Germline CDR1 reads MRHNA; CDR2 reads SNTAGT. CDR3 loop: CASSDYVSAGRDEQFF. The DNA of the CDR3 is TGTGCCAGCAGTGACTACGTTTCTGCCGGAAGGGATGAGCAGTTCTTC.

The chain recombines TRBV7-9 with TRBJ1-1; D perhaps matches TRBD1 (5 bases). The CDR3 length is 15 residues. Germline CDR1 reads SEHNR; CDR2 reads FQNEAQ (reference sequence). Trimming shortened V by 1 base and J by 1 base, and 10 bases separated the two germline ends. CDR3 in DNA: TGTGCCAGCAGCTTAGTGCAGGGCCGGAACACTGAAGCTTTCTTT. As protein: CASSLVQGRNTEAFF.

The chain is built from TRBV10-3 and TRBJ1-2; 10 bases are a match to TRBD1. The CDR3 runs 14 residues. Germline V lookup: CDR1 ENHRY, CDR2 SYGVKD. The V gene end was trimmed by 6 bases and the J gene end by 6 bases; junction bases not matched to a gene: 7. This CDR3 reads CAISLTGGADGYTF. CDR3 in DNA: TGTGCCATCAGCCTGACAGGGGGCGCGGATGGCTACACCTTC.

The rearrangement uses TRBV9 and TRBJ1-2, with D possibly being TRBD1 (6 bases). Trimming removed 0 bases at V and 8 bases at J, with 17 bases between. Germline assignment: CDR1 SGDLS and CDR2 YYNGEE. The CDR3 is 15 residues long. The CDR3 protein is CASSVVGQGQDGYTF. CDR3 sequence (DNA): TGTGCCAGCAGCGTAGTTGGTCAGGGGCAGGACGGCTACACCTTC.

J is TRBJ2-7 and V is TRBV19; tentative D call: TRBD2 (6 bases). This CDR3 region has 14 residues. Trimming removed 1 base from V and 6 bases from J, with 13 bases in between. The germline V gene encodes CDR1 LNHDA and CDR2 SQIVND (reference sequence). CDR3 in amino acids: CASSIAPGRTEQYF. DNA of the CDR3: TGTGCCAGTAGTATAGCCCCGGGGAGGACCGAGCAGTACTTC.

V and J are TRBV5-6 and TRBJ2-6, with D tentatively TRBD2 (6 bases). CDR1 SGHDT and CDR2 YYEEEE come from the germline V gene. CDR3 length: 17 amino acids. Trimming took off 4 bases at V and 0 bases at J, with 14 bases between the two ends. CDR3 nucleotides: TGTGCCAGCAGCCTCGCTCCCGGGGGCTCTGGGGCCAACGTCCTGACTTTC. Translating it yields CASSLAPGGSGANVLTF.

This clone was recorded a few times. CDR3 DNA sequence: TGTGCCAGCAGTTTATCTCTCTACGAGCAGTACTTC. As protein: CASSLSLYEQYF. The genes are TRBV28 and TRBJ2-7; D not certain. The length of the CDR3 is 12 residues. V lost 1 base to trimming and J lost 3 bases, with 4 bases between them. From germline, CDR1 is MDHEN and CDR2 SYDVKM.

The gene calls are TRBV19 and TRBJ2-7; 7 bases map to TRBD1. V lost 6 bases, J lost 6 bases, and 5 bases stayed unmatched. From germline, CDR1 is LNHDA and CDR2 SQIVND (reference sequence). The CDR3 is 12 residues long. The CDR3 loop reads CASRRRQGEQYF. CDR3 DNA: TGTGCCAGTAGGAGGAGACAGGGCGAGCAGTACTTC.

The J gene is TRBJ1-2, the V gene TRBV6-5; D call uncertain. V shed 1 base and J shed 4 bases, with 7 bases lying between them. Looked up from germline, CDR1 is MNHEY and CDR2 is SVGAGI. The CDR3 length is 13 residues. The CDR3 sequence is CASSYFQGYGYTF. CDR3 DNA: TGTGCCAGCAGTTACTTCCAAGGCTATGGCTACACCTTC.

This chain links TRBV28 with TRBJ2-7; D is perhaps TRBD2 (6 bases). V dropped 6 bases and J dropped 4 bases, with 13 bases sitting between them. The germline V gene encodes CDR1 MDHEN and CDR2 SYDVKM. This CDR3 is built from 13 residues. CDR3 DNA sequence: TGTGCCAGCAGCCTAAGGGCGGGGTACGAGCAGTACTTC. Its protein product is CASSLRAGYEQYF.

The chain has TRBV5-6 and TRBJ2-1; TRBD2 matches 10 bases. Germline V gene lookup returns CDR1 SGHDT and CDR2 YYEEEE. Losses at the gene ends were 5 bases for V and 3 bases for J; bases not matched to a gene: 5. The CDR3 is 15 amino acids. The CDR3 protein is CASRFTSGDYNEQFF. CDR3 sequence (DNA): TGTGCCAGCAGATTTACTAGCGGGGACTACAATGAGCAGTTCTTC.

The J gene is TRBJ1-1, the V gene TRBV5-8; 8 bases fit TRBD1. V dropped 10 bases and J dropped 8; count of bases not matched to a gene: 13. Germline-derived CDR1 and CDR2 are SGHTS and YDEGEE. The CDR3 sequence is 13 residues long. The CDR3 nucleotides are TGTGCCGCCCGGGGCAGGGGGCGCGAGGAAGCTTTCTTT. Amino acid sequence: CAARGRGREEAFF.

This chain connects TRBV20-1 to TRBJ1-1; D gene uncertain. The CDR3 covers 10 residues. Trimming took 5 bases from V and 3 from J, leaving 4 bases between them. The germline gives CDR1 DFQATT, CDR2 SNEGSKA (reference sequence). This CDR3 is CSAEYTEAFF. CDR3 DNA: TGCAGTGCTGAGTACACTGAAGCTTTCTTT.

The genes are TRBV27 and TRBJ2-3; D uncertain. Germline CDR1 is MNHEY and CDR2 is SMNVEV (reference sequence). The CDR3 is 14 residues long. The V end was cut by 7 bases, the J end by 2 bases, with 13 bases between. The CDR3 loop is CASKIPGHTDTQYF. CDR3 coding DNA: TGTGCCAGCAAGATTCCGGGTCACACAGATACGCAGTATTTT.

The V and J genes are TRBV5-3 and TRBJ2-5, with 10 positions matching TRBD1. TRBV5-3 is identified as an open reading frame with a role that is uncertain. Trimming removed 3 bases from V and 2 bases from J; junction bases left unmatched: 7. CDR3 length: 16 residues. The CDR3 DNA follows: TGTGCCAGAAGCTCGCCGGGACAGGGGACACAAGAGACCCAGTACTTC. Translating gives CARSSPGQGTQETQYF.

The CDR3 protein is CASSSGTYTEAFF. CDR3 DNA sequence: TGTGCCAGTAGTTCCGGGACTTACACTGAAGCTTTCTTT. V gene TRBV19 combines with J gene TRBJ1-1; weak D call: TRBD1 (5 bases). The germline V gene has CDR1 LNHDA and CDR2 SQIVND (reference sequence). The CDR3 extends over 13 amino acids. V shed 5 bases and J shed 3 bases, with 10 bases lying between them.

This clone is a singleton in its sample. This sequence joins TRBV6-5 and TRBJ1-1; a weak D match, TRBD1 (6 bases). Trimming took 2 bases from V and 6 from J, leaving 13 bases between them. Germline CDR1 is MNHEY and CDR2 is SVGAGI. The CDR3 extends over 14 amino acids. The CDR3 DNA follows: TGTGCCAGCAGTTACGTGCAGGGGATCCCTGAAGCTTTCTTT. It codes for CASSYVQGIPEAFF.

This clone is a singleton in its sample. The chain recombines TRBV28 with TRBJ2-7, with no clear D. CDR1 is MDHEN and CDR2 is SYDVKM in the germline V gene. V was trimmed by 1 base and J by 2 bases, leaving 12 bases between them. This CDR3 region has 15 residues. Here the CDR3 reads CASSLYPSRTYEQYF. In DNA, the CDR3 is TGTGCCAGCAGTTTATACCCCTCAAGAACCTACGAGCAGTACTTC.

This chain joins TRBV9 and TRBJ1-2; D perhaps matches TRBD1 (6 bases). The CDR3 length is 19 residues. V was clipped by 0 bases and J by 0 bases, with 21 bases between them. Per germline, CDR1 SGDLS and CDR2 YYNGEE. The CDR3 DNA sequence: TGTGCCAGCAGCGTAGCTACGGGGGCCTTCGCGAGGGCTAACTATGGCTACACCTTC. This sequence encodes CASSVATGAFARANYGYTF.

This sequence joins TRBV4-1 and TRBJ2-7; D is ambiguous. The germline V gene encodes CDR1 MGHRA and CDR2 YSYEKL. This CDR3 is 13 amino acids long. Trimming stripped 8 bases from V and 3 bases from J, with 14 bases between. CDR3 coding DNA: TGCGCCAGCGGGGTTTCAGACTTCTACGAGCAGTACTTC. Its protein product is CASGVSDFYEQYF.

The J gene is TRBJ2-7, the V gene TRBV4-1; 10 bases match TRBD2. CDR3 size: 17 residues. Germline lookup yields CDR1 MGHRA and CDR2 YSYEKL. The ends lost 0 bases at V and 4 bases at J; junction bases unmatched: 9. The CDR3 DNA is TGCGCCAGCAGCCAAGAGGGGGTTAGCGGGGGGTTATACGAGCAGTACTTC. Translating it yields CASSQEGVSGGLYEQYF.

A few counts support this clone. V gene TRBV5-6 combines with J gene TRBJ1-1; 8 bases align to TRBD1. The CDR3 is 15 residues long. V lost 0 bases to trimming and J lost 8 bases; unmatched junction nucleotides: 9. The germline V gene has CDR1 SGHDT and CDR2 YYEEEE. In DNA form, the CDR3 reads TGTGCCAGCAGCTTGGAGGGTAGGGACAGGATCGAAGCTTTCTTT. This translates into CASSLEGRDRIEAFF.

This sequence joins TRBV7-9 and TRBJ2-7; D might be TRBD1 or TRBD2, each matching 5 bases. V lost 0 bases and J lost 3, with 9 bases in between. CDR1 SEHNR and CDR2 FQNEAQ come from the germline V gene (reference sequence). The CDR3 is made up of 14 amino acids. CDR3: CASSLAGAYYEQYF. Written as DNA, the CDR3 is TGTGCCAGCAGCTTAGCCGGGGCCTACTACGAGCAGTACTTC.

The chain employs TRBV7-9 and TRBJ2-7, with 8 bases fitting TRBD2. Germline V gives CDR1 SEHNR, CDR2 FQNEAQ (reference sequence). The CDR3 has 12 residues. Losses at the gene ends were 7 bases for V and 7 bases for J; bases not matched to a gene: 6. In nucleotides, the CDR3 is TGTGCCAGCACCGGGACTAGTCGTGAGCAGTACTTC. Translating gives CASTGTSREQYF.

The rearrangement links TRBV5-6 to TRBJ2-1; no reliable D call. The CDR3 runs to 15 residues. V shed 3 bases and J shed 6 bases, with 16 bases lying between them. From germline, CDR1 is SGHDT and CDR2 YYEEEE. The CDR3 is CASSSMTRAPNEQFF. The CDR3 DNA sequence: TGTGCCAGCAGCTCAATGACTCGAGCGCCCAATGAGCAGTTCTTC.

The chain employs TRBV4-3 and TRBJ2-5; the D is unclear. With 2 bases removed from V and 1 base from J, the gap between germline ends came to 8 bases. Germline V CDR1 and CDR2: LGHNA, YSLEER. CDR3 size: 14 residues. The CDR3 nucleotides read TGCGCCAGCAGCCAAATCCTCTTCCAAGAGACCCAGTACTTC. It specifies CASSQILFQETQYF.

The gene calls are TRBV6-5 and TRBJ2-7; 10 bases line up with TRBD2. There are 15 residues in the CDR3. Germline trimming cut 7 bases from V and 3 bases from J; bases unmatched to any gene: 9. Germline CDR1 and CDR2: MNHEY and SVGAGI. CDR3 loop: CASTARTSGNYEQYF. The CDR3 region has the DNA TGTGCCAGCACGGCCAGGACTAGCGGTAACTACGAGCAGTACTTC.

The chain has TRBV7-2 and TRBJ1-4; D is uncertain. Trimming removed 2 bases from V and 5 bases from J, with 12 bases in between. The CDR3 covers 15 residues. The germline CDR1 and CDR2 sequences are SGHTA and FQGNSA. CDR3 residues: CASSLRGQTNEKLFF. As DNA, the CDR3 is TGTGCCAGCAGCTTAAGAGGTCAGACCAATGAAAAACTGTTTTTT.